The 5 T cell receptor beta chains given below trace back to one sample, sequenced in a study of monozygotic twins with inflammatory bowel disease. TCRdb re-analyzed the 5' RACE reads; it lists each CDR3 protein once, without DNA. The table lists approximately 400,000 distinct CDR3 sequences. Sequenced material: blood. These receptors originate from a human donor with ulcerative colitis or Crohn's disease, or a healthy co-twin of an affected twin (not recorded which).

The chain links TRBV12-3 or TRBV12-4 to TRBJ2-3; lacking DNA, the TRBD2 call made by TCRdb goes unchecked. The CDR3 consists of 15 residues. The CDR3 spells CASSSPGGSHGTQYF.

The J gene is TRBJ2-1, the V gene TRBV6-1; absent DNA, TCRdb's TRBD1 call cannot be checked. The CDR3 loop spans 13 amino acids. Germline V gene sequence: CDR1 MNHNS, CDR2 SASEGT. Here the CDR3 reads CASRETGDYEQFF.

V usage is TRBV4-1 and J usage is TRBJ2-7; TCRdb picks TRBD2, but there is no DNA to check that call. The germline CDR1 and CDR2 sequences are MGHRA and YSYEKL. The CDR3 runs to 16 residues. CDR3 in amino acids: CASSQESPSLTYEQYF.

The V call is TRBV4-1, the J call TRBJ1-2; TCRdb selects TRBD1, and the lack of DNA leaves this call unchecked. CDR1 is MGHRA and CDR2 is YSYEKL in the germline V gene. The CDR3 has 17 residues. This chain's CDR3 is CASSQDPSAGADYGYTF.

The V gene is TRBV6-2 or TRBV6-3, the J gene TRBJ2-1; without DNA, the TCRdb call of TRBD2 cannot be checked. The CDR3 spans 16 residues. Germline CDR1 and CDR2: MNHEY and SVGEGT. CDR3 in amino acids: CASSYRRLAGGYEQFF.